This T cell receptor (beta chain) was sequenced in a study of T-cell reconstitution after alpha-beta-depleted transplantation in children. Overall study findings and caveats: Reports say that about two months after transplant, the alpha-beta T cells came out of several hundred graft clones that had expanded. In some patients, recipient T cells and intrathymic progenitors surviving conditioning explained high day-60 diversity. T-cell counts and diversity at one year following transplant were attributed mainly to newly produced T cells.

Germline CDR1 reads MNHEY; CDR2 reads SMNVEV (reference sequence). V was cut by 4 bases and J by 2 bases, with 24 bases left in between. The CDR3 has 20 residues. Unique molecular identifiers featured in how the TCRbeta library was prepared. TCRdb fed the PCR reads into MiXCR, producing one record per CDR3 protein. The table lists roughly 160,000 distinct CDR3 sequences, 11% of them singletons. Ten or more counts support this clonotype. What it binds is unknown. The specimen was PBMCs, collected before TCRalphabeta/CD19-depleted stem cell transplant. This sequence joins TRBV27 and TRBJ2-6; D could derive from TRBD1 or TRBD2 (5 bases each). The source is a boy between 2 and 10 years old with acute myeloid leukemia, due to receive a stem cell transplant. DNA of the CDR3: TGTGCCAGCAGTTCGATTATTAAGGCCCAGGGAGTACCTGGGGCCAACGTCCTGACTTTC. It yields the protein CASSSIIKAQGVPGANVLTF.